This T cell receptor (beta chain) was found in a study of cytomegalovirus exposure and HLA in healthy donors. Study-wide findings and caveats: A later analysis found common viral pathogens apparently linked to several of the most significant clusters. Cytomegalovirus association was assigned to approximately 160 TCR beta chains.

As to this clone: Its antigen is unknown.

The CDR3 has 14 amino acids. Germline V gene lookup returns CDR1 MDHEN and CDR2 SYDVKM. V lost 6 bases to trimming and J lost 2 bases, with 13 bases between them. The primer mix had 60 Vbeta and 13 Jbeta primers. This table comes from immunoSEQ multiplex PCR, and its TCRdb copy is limited to in-frame clones, with some not included. The data hold under 150,000 clones, with 75% to 80% observed a single time. The sequence was obtained from a woman aged 55-70 years in good health and CMV-seronegative. The genes are TRBV28 and TRBJ1-2; D is unresolved. Sequencing was performed on PBMCs. In DNA form, the CDR3 reads TGTGCCAGCAGCCCCCGGGAGGCCAACTATGGCTACACCTTC. Its translation is CASSPREANYGYTF.